One and the same sample provided the 21 T cell receptor beta chains below, sequenced in a study of T cell responses to AZD1222 COVID-19 vaccine. Assay: immunoSEQ multiplex PCR; the TCRdb copy retains only in-frame clones and omits some. Of tens of thousands of clones detected, roughly 80% appear once; the ten largest clones hold roughly 1.3%. The sample was peripheral blood, taken 28 days after the second AZD1222 dose. Source of these receptors: an adult who received the AZD1222 COVID-19 vaccine.

This chain connects TRBV7-3 to TRBJ1-1; perhaps TRBD1 as D (5 bases). Between the trimmed V and J ends, which lost 4 bases and 11 bases, there was a span of 17 bases. The CDR3 has 13 residues. Germline CDR1 is SGHTA and CDR2 is FQGTGA. DNA for the CDR3: TGTGCCAGCAGCTCTCAGGGTTGGACGGCCGCTTTCTTT. It translates to CASSSQGWTAAFF.

The CDR3 loop is CASSPALGNQPQHF. The CDR3 nucleotides read TGTGCCAGCTCACCCGCCCTGGGCAATCAGCCCCAGCATTTT. The V gene is TRBV18, the J gene TRBJ1-5; D is unresolved. The CDR3 consists of 14 residues. V was clipped by 3 bases and J by 2 bases, with 8 bases between them. Germline V gene lookup returns CDR1 KGHSH and CDR2 LQKENI. The full variable domain, with the rest looked up from reference TRBV18 and TRBJ1-5, is NAGVMQNPRHLVRRRGQEARLRCSPMKGHSHVYWYRQLPEEGLKFMVYLQKENIIDESGMPKERFSAEFPKEGPSILRIQQVVRGDSAAYFCASSPALGNQPQHFGDGTRLSIL.

The chain's CDR3 is CASRPDRDYGYTF. CDR3 DNA: TGTGCCAGCAGACCCGACAGGGACTATGGCTACACCTTC. The rearrangement joins TRBV6-5 to TRBJ1-2; 7 bases align to TRBD1. The CDR3 is made up of 13 amino acids. With 6 bases clipped from V and 3 bases from J, the junction kept 4 bases outside the gene matches. Germline V gives CDR1 MNHEY, CDR2 SVGAGI.

This rearrangement joins TRBV7-9 to TRBJ1-2; tentatively, D is TRBD1 (6 bases). V gave up 1 base and J gave up 7 bases, with 10 bases separating them. Germline CDR1 and CDR2: SEHNR and FQNEAQ (reference sequence). The CDR3 sequence is 13 residues long. This CDR3 is CASSLEQGGGYTF. The CDR3, as DNA: TGTGCCAGCAGCTTAGAACAGGGCGGTGGCTACACCTTC.

Of note for this clone: Other nucleotide sequences from this sample produce the same CDR3. The chain employs TRBV28 and TRBJ2-7; D not certain. V was pared by 0 bases and J by 4 bases, with 4 bases between. Germline CDR1 and CDR2: MDHEN and SYDVKM. This CDR3 spans 12 amino acids. The CDR3 sequence: CASSLWGYEQYF. In DNA form, the CDR3 reads TGTGCCAGCAGTTTATGGGGGTACGAGCAGTACTTC.

The chain is built from TRBV27 and TRBJ2-1; D unclear. Germline values: CDR1 MNHEY, CDR2 SMNVEV (reference sequence). The length of the CDR3 is 11 residues. Trimming left V 3 bases short and J 8 bases short, with 5 bases between. Here the CDR3 reads CASSLGYEQFF. The CDR3 DNA is TGTGCCAGCAGTTTGGGTTATGAGCAGTTCTTC.

This chain joins TRBV28 and TRBJ2-7; 7 bases are shared with TRBD1. The CDR3 has 14 residues. Germline V lookup: CDR1 MDHEN, CDR2 SYDVKM. With 10 bases clipped from V and 5 bases from J, the junction kept 14 bases outside the gene matches. The CDR3 sequence is CAILQTGTPHEQYF. The CDR3 bases are TGTGCCATCCTCCAGACAGGGACCCCCCACGAGCAGTACTTC. The whole variable domain, filled in from reference TRBV28 and TRBJ2-7, reads DVKVTQSSRYLVKRTGEKVFLECVQDMDHENMFWYRQDPGLGLRLIYFSYDVKMKEKGDIPEGYSVSREKKERFSLILESASTNQTSMYLCAILQTGTPHEQYFGPGTRLTVT.

This sequence joins TRBV4-3 and TRBJ2-1; possibly TRBD1 for D (5 bases). The germline V gene has CDR1 LGHNA and CDR2 YSLEER. V gave up 0 bases and J gave up 2 bases, with 8 bases separating them. CDR3 length: 15 amino acids. The CDR3 bases are TGCGCCAGCAGCCAAGAAAGGGGAACCTACAATGAGCAGTTCTTC. Protein: CASSQERGTYNEQFF.

The chain uses TRBV11-3 and TRBJ1-1; no firm D call. Germline CDR1 and CDR2: SGHNT and YENEEA. The CDR3 has 13 residues. V lost 0 bases and J lost 2, with 4 bases in between. For the CDR3, the DNA is TGTGCCAGCAGCTTAGAGGTCAACACTGAAGCTTTCTTT. Protein product: CASSLEVNTEAFF.

The table lists this clone with a count of one. The chain recombines TRBV19 with TRBJ2-3, with D tentatively TRBD2 (7 bases). The CDR3 is 20 amino acids. Germline CDR1 LNHDA, CDR2 SQIVND (reference sequence). V gave up 6 bases and J gave up 6 bases, with 34 bases separating them. The CDR3, as DNA: TGTGCCAGTAGCAACTCCAGGGGCCTAGCGGAAACCCAATTAGAGGATACGCAGTATTTT. Translation gives CASSNSRGLAETQLEDTQYF.

The J gene is TRBJ2-2, the V gene TRBV19; 14 nucleotides match TRBD2. J lost 1 base, V lost 4 bases, and 14 bases had no gene match. The CDR3 consists of 21 residues. The germline V gene has CDR1 LNHDA and CDR2 SQIVND (reference sequence). In nucleotides, the CDR3 is TGTGCCAGTAGTACAACACGACTAGCGGGAGGGGTATACGGGAACACCGGGGAGCTGTTTTTT. Translated: CASSTTRLAGGVYGNTGELFF.

CDR3 in DNA: TGTGCCAGCAGTGCCTTTAGCGGCCCAGCGCTGTTTTTT. This translates into CASSAFSGPALFF. The chain uses TRBV6-4 and TRBJ2-2; possibly TRBD2 for D (6 bases). The V end lost 4 bases, the J end lost 13 bases, and 16 bases lay between the germline ends. Germline V gene data show CDR1 as MRHNA and CDR2 as SNTAGT. The CDR3 is made up of 13 amino acids.

The chain uses TRBV6-2 or TRBV6-3 and TRBJ2-3; TRBD2 aligns across 12 bases. The CDR3 covers 18 residues. The V and J ends lost 6 bases and 2 bases, in that order; junction bases with no gene match: 12. Looked up from germline, CDR1 is MNHEY and CDR2 is SVGEGT. CDR3 loop: CASSPLAGGPRNTDTQYF. CDR3 coding DNA: TGTGCCAGCAGCCCTCTAGCGGGAGGGCCCAGGAACACAGATACGCAGTATTTT.

V is TRBV2 and J is TRBJ1-5, with a weak D call TRBD1 (5 bases). This CDR3 is built from 14 residues. Germline loops: CDR1 SNHLY, CDR2 FYNNEI. The V end lost 3 bases, the J end lost 7 bases, and 13 bases lay between the germline ends. The CDR3 sequence is CASSEGPRTQPQHF. In DNA form, the CDR3 reads TGTGCCAGCAGTGAGGGACCCCGGACCCAGCCCCAGCATTTT.

There are a few counts of this clone. This chain joins TRBV28 and TRBJ2-1; D assignment may be TRBD1 or TRBD2 (5 bases each). Per germline, CDR1 MDHEN and CDR2 SYDVKM. Between the trimmed V and J ends, which lost 4 bases and 7 bases, there was a span of 32 bases. The CDR3 has 20 residues. Here the CDR3 DNA reads TGTGCCAGCAGTTACACCACCGGGACCCGTCCCGTATTCGCCTTAAATGAGCAGTTCTTC. Protein sequence: CASSYTTGTRPVFALNEQFF.

This rearrangement joins TRBV28 to TRBJ1-1; TRBD1 aligns across 8 bases. Germline V gene sequence: CDR1 MDHEN, CDR2 SYDVKM. V gave up 5 bases and J gave up 1 base; unmatched junction bases: 6. The CDR3 is 15 residues long. Here the CDR3 DNA reads TGTGCCAGCAGTCCGACAGGGGTGCGGAACACTGAAGCTTTCTTT. Protein sequence: CASSPTGVRNTEAFF.

V is TRBV15 and J is TRBJ1-2; tentatively, D is TRBD1 (5 bases). Germline assignment: CDR1 LNHNV and CDR2 YYDKDF (reference sequence). V was cut by 5 bases and J by 6 bases, with 19 bases left in between. The CDR3 extends over 15 amino acids. CDR3 sequence: CATSGSRARADGYTF. The CDR3 DNA is TGTGCCACCAGCGGTAGTCGGGCCAGGGCCGATGGCTACACCTTC.

The chain uses TRBV29-1 and TRBJ2-3; no firm D call. CDR3 length: 13 residues. Trimming stripped 4 bases from V and 1 base from J, with 9 bases between. Germline loops: CDR1 SQVTM, CDR2 ANQGSEA. CDR3 residues: CSVGRQGTDTQYF. The CDR3 nucleotides read TGCAGCGTTGGGCGGCAGGGCACAGATACGCAGTATTTT.

The chain uses TRBV18 and TRBJ2-1, with D possibly TRBD1 on 5 matching bases. The CDR3 runs 14 residues. CDR1 is KGHSH, CDR2 LQKENI, per germline. Trimming shortened V by 2 bases and J by 6 bases, and 11 bases separated the two germline ends. CDR3 nucleotides: TGTGCCAGCTCACCAAAGGGAAGGGGCAATGAGCAGTTCTTC. It codes for CASSPKGRGNEQFF.

This chain uses TRBV9 with TRBJ2-1; unclear D gene. Germline V lookup: CDR1 SGDLS, CDR2 YYNGEE. The CDR3 spans 14 residues. V was shortened by 3 bases and J by 7 bases, with 14 bases between the two germline ends. In DNA, the CDR3 is TGTGCCAGCAGCGAGACGGTAGAAGGAAATGAGCAGTTCTTC. Its translation: CASSETVEGNEQFF.

The chain couples TRBV11-2 to TRBJ2-2; weak D call: TRBD1 (5 bases). CDR3 length equals 14 residues. Trimming stripped 1 base from V and 4 bases from J, with 7 bases between. Germline CDR1 and CDR2: SGHAT and FQNNGV. The CDR3 region is CASSLVRGTGELFF. In nucleotides, the CDR3 is TGTGCCAGCAGCTTAGTAAGGGGCACCGGGGAGCTGTTTTTT.